One and the same sample provided the 10 T cell receptor beta chains below, sequenced in a study of blood T cell repertoires in COVID-19. TCRdb's copy holds only in-frame clones and misses some; the assay was immunoSEQ multiplex PCR. Counted here are some 320,000 clones, about 90% occurring once; the ten biggest clones make up roughly 11%. The sample consisted of peripheral blood. Every receptor here comes from a woman younger than 45 with COVID-19, enrolled during active disease.

V is TRBV4-2 and J is TRBJ2-2; TRBD1 is a possible D gene (6 bases). This CDR3 has 16 residues. In germline, CDR1 is LGHNA, CDR2 YNFKEQ. Trimming took 1 base from V and 4 from J, leaving 13 bases between them. Written as DNA, the CDR3 is TGTGCCAGCAGCCAAGCTCAGGGGTCGGGCACCGGGGAGCTGTTTTTT. Translated: CASSQAQGSGTGELFF.

The chain links TRBV7-8 to TRBJ2-5; D not certain. Germline assignment: CDR1 SGHVS and CDR2 FQNEAQ. The CDR3 has 13 residues. Trimming took 6 bases from V and 1 from J, leaving 9 bases between them. CDR3 coding DNA: TGTGCCAGCAGTCCTACCCTCCAAGAGACCCAGTACTTC. Encoded protein: CASSPTLQETQYF.

V and J are TRBV30 and TRBJ2-5, with TRBD2 matching 7 bases. With 1 base clipped from V and 5 bases from J, the junction kept 7 bases outside the gene matches. The CDR3 loop spans 14 amino acids. The V gene's germline CDR1 is GTSNPN and CDR2 SVGIG (reference sequence). CDR3 sequence: CAWSGGSLIETQYF. The CDR3 coding sequence is TGTGCCTGGAGTGGCGGGAGTCTGATCGAGACCCAGTACTTC.

The rearrangement links TRBV28 to TRBJ1-4; D may be TRBD1 (6 bases). The CDR3 sequence is 13 residues long. Germline V CDR1 and CDR2: MDHEN, SYDVKM. V was clipped by 6 bases and J by 7 bases, with 12 bases between them. CDR3 region: CASRKDSLEKLFF. DNA of the CDR3: TGTGCCAGCAGGAAGGACAGCCTTGAAAAACTGTTTTTT.

The rearrangement links TRBV19 to TRBJ2-2, with TRBD1 matching over 8 bases. Germline CDR1 reads LNHDA; CDR2 reads SQIVND (reference sequence). V dropped 3 bases and J dropped 4; count of bases not matched to a gene: 1. The CDR3 totals 14 residues. CDR3 residues: CASSIDRGTGELFF. The CDR3 DNA is TGTGCCAGTAGTATCGACAGGGGCACCGGGGAGCTGTTTTTT.

This sequence joins TRBV10-3 and TRBJ1-2, with a tentative D call TRBD1 (6 bases). V shed 6 bases and J shed 8 bases, with 22 bases lying between them. CDR1 is ENHRY and CDR2 is SYGVKD in the germline V gene. This CDR3 spans 15 amino acids. Written as DNA, the CDR3 is TGTGCCATCAGCAATCCTCTAAGACAGGCTGGCGGCTACACCTTC. Protein product: CAISNPLRQAGGYTF.

The chain links TRBV7-2 to TRBJ1-3; D perhaps matches TRBD1 (6 bases). The CDR3 consists of 17 residues. Trimming removed 4 bases at V and 2 bases at J, with 18 bases between. CDR1 SGHTA and CDR2 FQGNSA come from the germline V gene. CDR3 in amino acids: CASSSSPWGLTGNTIYF. CDR3 bases: TGTGCCAGCAGCTCTTCCCCTTGGGGGCTCACTGGAAACACCATATATTTT.

V gene TRBV12-3 or TRBV12-4 combines with J gene TRBJ1-1; D gene unclear. V was cut by 5 bases and J by 1 base, with 8 bases left in between. CDR3 length equals 13 residues. In DNA, the CDR3 is TGTGCCAGCAGTATACTCGGGAACACTGAAGCTTTCTTT. This sequence encodes CASSILGNTEAFF.

The V call is TRBV19, the J call TRBJ1-3; tentatively, D is TRBD1 (6 bases). Germline CDR1 LNHDA, CDR2 SQIVND (reference sequence). Trimming removed 1 base from V and 0 bases from J, with 13 bases in between. The CDR3 is 17 residues long. DNA of the CDR3: TGTGCCAGTAGTATAGCAGGGGTCCGTGCCTCTGGAAACACCATATATTTT. It translates to CASSIAGVRASGNTIYF.

The chain is built from TRBV2 and TRBJ1-2, with D uncertain. CDR1 SNHLY and CDR2 FYNNEI come from the germline V gene. Trimming took off 7 bases at V and 0 bases at J, with 21 bases between the two ends. CDR3 size: 17 residues. CDR3 sequence: CASKLEQGRPSNYGYTF. The CDR3 DNA follows: TGTGCCAGCAAGCTGGAGCAAGGCAGACCGTCTAACTATGGCTACACCTTC.